These T cell receptor beta chains were read from a single sample in a study of cytomegalovirus exposure and HLA in healthy donors. Profiled with immunoSEQ multiplex PCR; TCRdb holds only in-frame clones, not every one. The table includes approximately 210,000 clones, more than 70% detected once. Specimen: PBMCs. Source of these receptors: a woman aged 18-29 years in good health and CMV-seronegative. Both conserved end residues are part of each CDR3. A D gene is named only where the DNA matches it firmly. Only part of the rows carry a size: once, few, many, or a class if the clone is expanded.

cdr3_aa cdr3_nt j_call clone_size v_call d_call
CASSVASGSTDEQFF TGTGCCAGCAGCGTAGCTAGCGGGAGTACGGATGAGCAGTTCTTC TRBJ2-1 - TRBV9 TRBD2
CASSHAGLANTYEQYF TGCGCCAGCAGCCATGCTGGACTAGCGAATACCTACGAGCAGTACTTC TRBJ2-7 - TRBV4-1 TRBD2
CSAKGPSRGNEQFF TGCAGCGCCAAAGGACCTAGCAGGGGCAATGAGCAGTTCTTC TRBJ2-1 once TRBV29-1 -
CASSLVAEAYEQYF TGCGCCAGCAGCTTGGTGGCGGAGGCCTACGAGCAGTACTTC TRBJ2-7 - TRBV5-1 -
CASSQAGQGNTGELFF TGTGCCAGCTCACAAGCTGGACAGGGTAACACCGGGGAGCTGTTTTTT TRBJ2-2 - TRBV18 TRBD1
CASYPGIAGMRNTGELFF TGCGCCTCCTATCCAGGGATAGCGGGAATGAGGAACACCGGGGAGCTGTTTTTT TRBJ2-2 - TRBV5-1 TRBD2
CASSSMDSSPGELFF TGTGCCAGCAGCTCCATGGACTCCTCACCCGGGGAGCTGTTTTTT TRBJ2-2 - TRBV7-7 -
CASSLVGQGNTEAFF TGTGCCAGCAGCTTAGTAGGACAGGGAAACACTGAAGCTTTCTTT TRBJ1-1 - TRBV7-9 TRBD1
CASSSYGTMNTGELFF TGCGCCAGCAGCAGCTACGGGACAATGAACACCGGGGAGCTGTTTTTT TRBJ2-2 - TRBV5-1 -
CASSLAGEGNTIYF TGTGCCAGCAGCTTAGCAGGGGAAGGAAACACCATATATTTT TRBJ1-3 - TRBV7-3 -
CSAGDRRHSGNTIYF TGCAGCGCAGGAGACAGAAGACACTCTGGAAACACCATATATTTT TRBJ1-3 - TRBV29-1 -
CASSVGTSGGEQYF TGTGCCAGCAGCGTAGGGACTAGCGGGGGCGAGCAGTACTTC TRBJ2-7 - TRBV7-8 TRBD2
CASSEGLAGMTDTQYF TGCGCCAGCAGCGAGGGACTAGCGGGAATGACAGATACGCAGTATTTT TRBJ2-3 - TRBV5-1 TRBD2
CASSASGTGGRNEQYF TGTGCCAGCAGCGCGTCCGGGACAGGGGGTCGGAACGAGCAGTACTTC TRBJ2-7 - TRBV7-9 TRBD1
CASSLAGTGNGQPQHF TGTGCCAGCAGCTTAGCCGGGACAGGGAATGGGCAGCCCCAGCATTTT TRBJ1-5 - TRBV7-2 TRBD1
CASSPGGASTDTQYF TGTGCCAGCAGCCCGGGAGGGGCGAGCACAGATACGCAGTATTTT TRBJ2-3 - TRBV11-3 TRBD2
CASSLAVASGTEAFF TGCGCCAGCAGCTTGGCCGTTGCCTCGGGCACTGAAGCTTTCTTT TRBJ1-1 - TRBV5-1 -
CASSPRYFGISAGVDEQYF TGCGCCAGCAGCCCGCGATACTTTGGGATCTCAGCGGGAGTTGACGAGCAGTACTTC TRBJ2-7 - TRBV5-1 TRBD2
CASSLNGIAKNIQYF TGCGCCAGCAGCCTAAACGGGATAGCCAAAAACATTCAGTACTTC TRBJ2-4 - TRBV4-1 -
CASSFCEGGSQRRPQHF TGTGCCAGCAGCTTCTGTGAAGGGGGCTCGCAAAGAAGGCCCCAGCATTTT TRBJ1-5 - TRBV7-2 TRBD1
CASSLAGGPGQETQYF TGTGCCAGCAGCTTAGCGGGGGGGCCGGGGCAAGAGACCCAGTACTTC TRBJ2-5 - TRBV7-8 -
CASSYSSRTPNEKLFF TGTGCCAGCAGTTACTCATCCAGGACTCCGAATGAAAAACTGTTTTTT TRBJ1-4 - TRBV6-5 -
CASSVTPGQGAHGTEAFF TGTGCCAGTAGTGTTACACCGGGACAGGGGGCGCACGGCACTGAAGCTTTCTTT TRBJ1-1 - TRBV19 TRBD1
CASSQGDGEAFF TGCGCCAGCAGTCAGGGGGACGGTGAAGCTTTCTTT TRBJ1-1 few TRBV10-1 TRBD1
CASAPGGSPLHF TGTGCTAGTGCCCCTGGCGGATCACCCCTCCACTTT TRBJ1-6 - TRBV12-5 -
CATPWRVETQYF TGTGCCACCCCGTGGAGGGTTGAGACCCAGTACTTC TRBJ2-5 - TRBV19 -
CASSLGDRGFDNQPQHF TGTGCCAGCAGCTTAGGGGACAGGGGGTTTGACAATCAGCCCCAGCATTTT TRBJ1-5 few TRBV7-8 TRBD1
CASSATRGYTF TGTGCCAGCAGCGCGACACGAGGCTACACCTTC TRBJ1-2 - TRBV5-6 -
CASSLYRGNTGELFF TGTGCCAGCAGCTTATACAGGGGGAACACCGGGGAGCTGTTTTTT TRBJ2-2 once TRBV11-2 TRBD1
CAISDIGFNYGYTF TGTGCCATCAGTGACATTGGCTTTAACTATGGCTACACCTTC TRBJ1-2 - TRBV10-3 -
CAWNKGVVTQETQYF TGTGCCTGGAATAAAGGAGTCGTGACCCAAGAGACCCAGTACTTC TRBJ2-5 - TRBV30 -
CASSEVSWFGGTEAFF TGTGCCAGCAGCGAGGTGTCCTGGTTCGGTGGGACTGAAGCTTTCTTT TRBJ1-1 - TRBV2 -
CAWSVSGGASGNEQFF TGTGCCTGGAGTGTTAGCGGGGGGGCTTCGGGGAATGAGCAGTTCTTC TRBJ2-1 - TRBV30 TRBD2
CASSSRASSGWGYTF TGTGCCAGCAGTTCCCGAGCTAGTAGCGGTTGGGGCTACACCTTC TRBJ1-2 once TRBV6-6 -
CAIRRRGQETQYF TGTGCCATCAGAAGGAGGGGCCAAGAGACCCAGTACTTC TRBJ2-5 - TRBV10-3 -
CASSSGSVPEQYF TGCGCCAGCAGCTCCGGTTCGGTCCCCGAGCAGTACTTC TRBJ2-7 once TRBV5-1 -
CASSLDRGTDTQYF TGTGCCAGCAGCTTAGACAGGGGCACAGATACGCAGTATTTT TRBJ2-3 - TRBV7-3 TRBD1